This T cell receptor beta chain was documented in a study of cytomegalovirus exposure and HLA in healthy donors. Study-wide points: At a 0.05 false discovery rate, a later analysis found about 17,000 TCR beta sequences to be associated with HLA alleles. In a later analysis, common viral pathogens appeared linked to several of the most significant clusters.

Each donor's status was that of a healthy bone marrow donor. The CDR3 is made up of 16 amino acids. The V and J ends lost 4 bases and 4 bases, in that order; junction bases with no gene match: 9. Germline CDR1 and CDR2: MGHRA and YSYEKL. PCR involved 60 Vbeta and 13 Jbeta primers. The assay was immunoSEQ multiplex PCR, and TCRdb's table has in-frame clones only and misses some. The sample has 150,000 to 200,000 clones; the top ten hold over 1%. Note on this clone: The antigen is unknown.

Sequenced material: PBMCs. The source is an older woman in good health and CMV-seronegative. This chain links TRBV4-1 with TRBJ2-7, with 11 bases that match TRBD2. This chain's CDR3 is CASSLLLTSGSYEQYF. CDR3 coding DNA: TGCGCCAGCAGCCTCCTTCTCACTAGCGGGAGTTACGAGCAGTACTTC.